This T cell receptor beta chain came from a study of T-cell memory formation after mild COVID-19. Study-wide context: Clusters of TCRs were largely donor specific.

Study outcomes and limitations: Pre-infection memory carried some responding clones, suggesting that cross-reactive memory joined.

In germline, CDR1 is SGHTA, CDR2 FQGNSA. The CDR3 runs to 14 residues. J lost 5 bases, V lost 1 base, and 2 bases had no gene match. In this sample, this clonotype turned up a few times. The antigen remains undetermined. Sample barcodes and UMIs were carried by the TCR alpha and TCR beta cDNA libraries that 5'RACE generated with constant-segment primers. TCRdb reprocessed the 5' RACE reads via MiXCR and lists one record per CDR3 protein. The repertoire holds around 300,000 distinct CDR3 sequences, with 10% to 15% as singletons. The sequencing sample was made of PBMCs or a T cell subset sorted from them (not recorded which). The chain is built from TRBV7-2 and TRBJ1-2; 9 nucleotides line up with TRBD1. The source is a young man who had mild COVID-19 (a few samples of this study predate the infection). Cell type and time point are not known. CDR3 in amino acids: CASSLGGTGYGYTF. Written as DNA, the CDR3 is TGTGCCAGCAGCTTAGGAGGGACAGGGTATGGCTACACCTTC.